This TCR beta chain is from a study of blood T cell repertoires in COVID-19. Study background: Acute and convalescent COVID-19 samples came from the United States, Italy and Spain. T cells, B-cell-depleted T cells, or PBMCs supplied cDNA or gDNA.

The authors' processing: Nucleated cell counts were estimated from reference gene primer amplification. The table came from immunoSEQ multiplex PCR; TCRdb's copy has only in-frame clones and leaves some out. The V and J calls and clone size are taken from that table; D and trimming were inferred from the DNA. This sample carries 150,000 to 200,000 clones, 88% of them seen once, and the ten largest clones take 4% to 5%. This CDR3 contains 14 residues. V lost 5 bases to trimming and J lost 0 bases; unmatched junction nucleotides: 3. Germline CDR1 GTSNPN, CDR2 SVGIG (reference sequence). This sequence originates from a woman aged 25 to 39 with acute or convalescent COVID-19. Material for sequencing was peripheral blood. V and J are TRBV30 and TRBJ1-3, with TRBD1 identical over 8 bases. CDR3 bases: TGTGCCTGGGGAGACAGGGGCTCTGGAAACACCATATATTTT. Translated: CAWGDRGSGNTIYF.